A single sample is the source of the 11 T cell receptor beta chains below, sequenced in a study of blood T cell repertoires in COVID-19. The method was immunoSEQ multiplex PCR; TCRdb's version includes in-frame clones alone and lacks a portion of them. The data hold about 26,000 clones, with around nine tenths observed a single time. Source material: peripheral blood. The receptors come from a human donor in a cohort sampled during active COVID-19.

This chain uses TRBV5-4 with TRBJ2-5; 11 bases line up with TRBD1. The CDR3 spans 15 residues. The germline V gene has CDR1 SGHNT and CDR2 YYREEE (reference sequence). The ends lost 4 bases at V and 4 bases at J; junction bases unmatched: 6. This CDR3 reads CASSAGTGGPETQYF. CDR3 in DNA: TGTGCCAGCAGCGCAGGGACAGGGGGTCCAGAGACCCAGTACTTC.

This sequence joins TRBV7-6 and TRBJ1-4; 11 bases match TRBD1. The CDR3 has 14 amino acids. With V trimmed by 5 bases and J by 8 bases, 4 bases remained unmatched. CDR1 SGHVS and CDR2 FNYEAQ come from the germline V gene. CDR3 protein: CASSTGQGEEKLFF. The CDR3 bases are TGTGCCAGCAGCACGGGACAGGGGGAGGAAAAACTGTTTTTT.

The rearrangement joins TRBV11-2 to TRBJ2-2; a possible D gene is TRBD2 (6 bases). This CDR3 has 15 amino acids. CDR1 SGHAT and CDR2 FQNNGV come from the germline V gene. Trimming took off 5 bases at V and 3 bases at J, with 13 bases between the two ends. Written as DNA, the CDR3 is TGTGCCAGCAGCCCCCTCGGGAGTGACACCGGGGAGCTGTTTTTT. Amino acid sequence: CASSPLGSDTGELFF.

V and J are TRBV5-1 and TRBJ1-5; the match to TRBD1 covers 9 bases. Germline CDR1 SGHRS, CDR2 YFSETQ. The V segment lost 1 base and the J segment 5 bases; nucleotides outside the gene matches: 10. There are 17 residues in the CDR3. CDR3 sequence reads: CASSLIYDRGSHQPQHF. CDR3 coding DNA: TGCGCCAGCAGCTTGATATACGACAGGGGGTCTCATCAGCCCCAGCATTTT.

This clone was observed once. This chain connects TRBV6-2 or TRBV6-3 to TRBJ1-5, with D possibly being TRBD1 (6 bases). Per the germline V gene, CDR1 is MNHEY and CDR2 is SVGEGT. Deletions cut 4 bases from V and 5 bases from J, with 15 bases between. The CDR3 has 15 amino acids. DNA of the CDR3: TGTGCCAGCAGTTCAGGGGTCCACAGGCATCAGCCCCAGCATTTT. Encoded protein: CASSSGVHRHQPQHF.

The chain joins TRBV29-1 to TRBJ2-1; no reliable D call. Per germline, CDR1 SQVTM and CDR2 ANQGSEA. Trimming left V 4 bases short and J 0 bases short, with 25 bases between. The CDR3 contains 19 residues. CDR3 region: CSVVAYVTERHSSYNEQFF. In nucleotides, the CDR3 is TGCAGCGTTGTTGCTTATGTTACCGAACGCCACAGCTCCTACAATGAGCAGTTCTTC.

The chain carries TRBV5-4 and TRBJ2-2; 8 bases match TRBD1. CDR3 length: 17 amino acids. The J segment lost 5 bases and the V segment lost 1 base, leaving 10 bases of the junction unmatched. Germline values: CDR1 SGHNT, CDR2 YYREEE (reference sequence). DNA of the CDR3: TGTGCCAGCAGCTTGCCCGGACAGGGTTTCCGTACCGGGGAGCTGTTTTTT. Encoded protein: CASSLPGQGFRTGELFF. Full variable domain (remainder filled in from reference TRBV5-4 and TRBJ2-2): ETGVTQSPTHLIKTRGQQVTLRCSSQSGHNTVSWYQQALGQGPQFIFQYYREEENGRGNFPPRFSGLQFPNYSSELNVNALELDDSALYLCASSLPGQGFRTGELFFGEGSRLTVL.

The chain has TRBV6-5 and TRBJ1-4; maybe TRBD1 (5 bases). Trimming shortened V by 3 bases and J by 7 bases, and 15 bases separated the two germline ends. CDR3 length: 15 residues. The germline V gene encodes CDR1 MNHEY and CDR2 SVGAGI. The CDR3 region is CASSYAGDAGEKLFF. CDR3 coding DNA: TGTGCCAGCAGTTATGCGGGGGACGCTGGTGAAAAACTGTTTTTT.

This clone has just one count. The V call is TRBV19, the J call TRBJ2-7; TRBD2 aligns across 9 bases. V was pared by 2 bases and J by 1 base, with 3 bases of the junction left unmatched. The CDR3 is made up of 15 amino acids. CDR1 LNHDA and CDR2 SQIVND come from the germline V gene (reference sequence). The CDR3 loop is CASSIFSGGSYEQYF. In nucleotides, the CDR3 is TGTGCCAGTAGTATATTTAGCGGGGGATCCTACGAGCAGTACTTC.

This chain uses TRBV7-2 with TRBJ1-3; TRBD1 aligns across 7 bases. CDR3 length: 15 amino acids. Germline V gene data show CDR1 as SGHTA and CDR2 as FQGNSA. With V trimmed by 5 bases and J by 2 bases, 6 bases remained unmatched. In DNA form, the CDR3 reads TGTGCCAGCAGCCCCCCCGGGACAGCTGGAAACACCATATATTTT. Protein: CASSPPGTAGNTIYF.

This sequence joins TRBV6-2 or TRBV6-3 and TRBJ1-1, with TRBD1 as a possible D gene (5 bases). The CDR3 extends over 14 amino acids. Between the trimmed V and J ends, which lost 1 base and 4 bases, there was a span of 10 bases. Germline V lookup: CDR1 MNHEY, CDR2 SVGEGT. CDR3 DNA sequence: TGTGCCAGCAGTTACTTTGGCGGGGGCACTGAAGCTTTCTTT. Amino acid sequence: CASSYFGGGTEAFF.